The 18 T cell receptor beta chains in this list originate from one sample, sequenced in a study of CD8 T cells in Susac syndrome. Reverse transcription used roughly 0.5 to 1 ug RNA and random hexamers. Via MiXCR, TCRdb re-called the immunoSEQ multiplex PCR reads, giving one row per CDR3 protein. Of some 220,000 distinct CDR3 sequences listed, about 95% are singletons. The sequencing input was CD4+ T cells from PBMCs. The receptors derive from a human donor with multiple sclerosis.

The rearrangement links TRBV30 to TRBJ2-1, with D perhaps TRBD2 (7 bases). Germline CDR1 is GTSNPN and CDR2 is SVGIG (reference sequence). V lost 0 bases to trimming and J lost 8 bases, with 8 bases between them. The CDR3 is 12 residues long. The CDR3 is CAWSVGGDEQFF. The CDR3 DNA reads TGTGCCTGGAGTGTAGGGGGGGATGAGCAGTTCTTC.

The rearrangement uses TRBV12-3 or TRBV12-4 and TRBJ1-5; 7 bases are shared with TRBD1. CDR3 length equals 13 residues. V lost 5 bases, J lost 5 bases, and 3 bases stayed unmatched. The CDR3 loop is CASSITGDQPQHF. DNA for the CDR3: TGTGCCAGCAGTATAACAGGGGATCAGCCCCAGCATTTT.

The chain is built from TRBV27 and TRBJ2-1; D is uncertain. V was cut by 0 bases and J by 7 bases, with 10 bases left in between. The CDR3 runs to 14 residues. Germline loops: CDR1 MNHEY, CDR2 SMNVEV (reference sequence). CDR3 region: CASSLSRLQNEQFF. CDR3 coding DNA: TGTGCCAGCAGTTTATCGAGACTTCAGAATGAGCAGTTCTTC.

The V call is TRBV11-2, the J call TRBJ2-7; 12 bases map to TRBD1. Looked up from germline, CDR1 is SGHAT and CDR2 is FQNNGV. With V trimmed by 5 bases and J by 7 bases, 9 bases remained unmatched. The CDR3 consists of 15 residues. The CDR3 nucleotides are TGTGCCAGCAGCACGCACCGGGACAGGGGGCGTGAGCAGTACTTC. Its translation: CASSTHRDRGREQYF.

The CDR3 here is CASSLLAGPWIQYF. The CDR3 DNA reads TGTGCCAGCAGTTTATTAGCCGGGCCTTGGATTCAGTACTTC. The chain combines TRBV27 with TRBJ2-4; D ambiguous. Per the germline V gene, CDR1 is MNHEY and CDR2 is SMNVEV (reference sequence). V was cut by 1 base and J by 10 bases, with 14 bases left in between. This CDR3 is 14 amino acids long.

The J gene is TRBJ2-5, the V gene TRBV4-2; D gene uncertain. The germline CDR1 and CDR2 sequences are LGHNA and YNFKEQ. This CDR3 contains 12 residues. V lost 0 bases, J lost 7 bases, and 6 bases lay in between. The DNA for the CDR3 is TGTGCCAGCAGCCAAGATTTATGGACCCAGTACTTC. The encoded protein is CASSQDLWTQYF.

CDR3 in DNA: TGTGCCAGCAGTTTAAGTAGCAGATACACCGGGGAGCTGTTTTTT. It encodes CASSLSSRYTGELFF. The rearrangement links TRBV27 to TRBJ2-2; D gene ambiguous. Germline CDR1 is MNHEY and CDR2 is SMNVEV (reference sequence). V dropped 2 bases and J dropped 3 bases, with 10 bases sitting between them. CDR3 length: 15 residues.

The chain couples TRBV4-1 to TRBJ1-6; possibly TRBD1 for D (5 bases). V was cut by 1 base and J by 9 bases, with 19 bases left in between. The germline V gene has CDR1 MGHRA and CDR2 YSYEKL. The length of the CDR3 is 17 residues. In nucleotides, the CDR3 is TGCGCCAGCAGCCAAGCCAGAGGGGCCAGTGGAAGTTCACCCCTCCACTTT. Its protein product is CASSQARGASGSSPLHF.

This clonotype was recorded a few times. The chain joins TRBV18 to TRBJ2-1; no firm D call. Deletions cut 3 bases from V and 7 bases from J, with 1 base between. This CDR3 region has 10 residues. Germline V gives CDR1 KGHSH, CDR2 LQKENI. Written as DNA, the CDR3 is TGTGCCAGCTCACCTAATGAGCAGTTCTTC. It encodes CASSPNEQFF.

The rearrangement uses TRBV2 and TRBJ2-1; D may be TRBD1 (5 bases). Trimming cost V 6 bases and J 0 bases, with 12 bases left between them. The CDR3 contains 15 residues. The germline gives CDR1 SNHLY, CDR2 FYNNEI. CDR3 nucleotide sequence: TGTGCCAGCAGGCTTGACAGCCGCTCCTACAATGAGCAGTTCTTC. Amino acid sequence: CASRLDSRSYNEQFF.

V usage is TRBV18 and J usage is TRBJ2-7; 8 nucleotides agree with TRBD1. The CDR3 covers 14 residues. With V trimmed by 3 bases and J by 4 bases, 5 bases remained unmatched. In germline, CDR1 is KGHSH, CDR2 LQKENI. CDR3 sequence: CASSPRTGIYEQYF. As DNA, the CDR3 is TGTGCCAGCTCACCTCGGACAGGGATTTACGAGCAGTACTTC.

The genes are TRBV27 and TRBJ2-1; 8 nucleotides align to TRBD2. Trimming cost V 7 bases and J 5 bases; bases outside gene matches: 10. CDR1 is MNHEY and CDR2 is SMNVEV in the germline V gene (reference sequence). The CDR3 runs to 15 residues. As DNA, the CDR3 is TGTGCCAGCAACCCGGGACTAGTGGGAAACAATGAGCAGTTCTTC. Its translation is CASNPGLVGNNEQFF.

The CDR3 region has the DNA TGCAGTGCTAGAGGAGGACTAGCGGTCCACGAGCAGTACTTC. Its translation: CSARGGLAVHEQYF. The chain is built from TRBV20-1 and TRBJ2-7, with 10 bases aligning to TRBD2. Germline V lookup: CDR1 DFQATT, CDR2 SNEGSKA (reference sequence). Trimming removed 1 base from V and 5 bases from J; junction bases left unmatched: 5. The CDR3 loop spans 14 amino acids.

The chain employs TRBV29-1 and TRBJ2-2; 8 bases match TRBD2. CDR3 length equals 15 residues. V lost 4 bases, J lost 2 bases, and 6 bases stayed unmatched. Germline V lookup: CDR1 SQVTM, CDR2 ANQGSEA. The CDR3 sequence: CSVAGTRVNTGELFF. In DNA form, the CDR3 reads TGCAGCGTTGCGGGGACTAGAGTTAACACCGGGGAGCTGTTTTTT.

This chain uses TRBV4-1 with TRBJ2-7, with a weak D call TRBD1 (5 bases). The CDR3 is 15 amino acids. Germline V gene data show CDR1 as MGHRA and CDR2 as YSYEKL. V gave up 10 bases and J gave up 5 bases, with 24 bases separating them. The CDR3 bases are TGCGCCAACCAGGCTAAGAAAATTCTACAGGACGAGCAGTACTTC. Its translation is CANQAKKILQDEQYF.

The chain carries TRBV9 and TRBJ1-3; D not certain. The germline gives CDR1 SGDLS, CDR2 YYNGEE. This CDR3 contains 15 residues. V gave up 3 bases and J gave up 0 bases, with 10 bases separating them. CDR3 residues: CASSGGRRSGNTIYF. CDR3 DNA sequence: TGTGCCAGCAGCGGTGGACGGCGCTCTGGAAACACCATATATTTT.

The chain recombines TRBV5-6 with TRBJ2-7, with D possibly being TRBD1 (5 bases). Germline V gives CDR1 SGHDT, CDR2 YYEEEE. V lost 1 base and J 3 bases, leaving 11 bases between the germline ends. The CDR3 sequence is 14 residues long. The chain's CDR3 is CASSLKQGSYEQYF. CDR3 DNA: TGTGCCAGCAGCTTGAAGCAGGGTAGCTACGAGCAGTACTTC.

The rearrangement joins TRBV9 to TRBJ1-5; the D is unclear. This CDR3 is built from 14 residues. CDR1 SGDLS and CDR2 YYNGEE come from the germline V gene. Trimming took off 4 bases at V and 3 bases at J, with 11 bases between the two ends. The CDR3 here is CASSPGLYNQPQHF. CDR3 bases: TGTGCCAGCAGCCCCGGACTCTACAATCAGCCCCAGCATTTT. The complete variable domain, with remaining parts taken from reference TRBV9 and TRBJ1-5, reads DSGVTQTPKHLITATGQRVTLRCSPRSGDLSVYWYQQSLDQGLQFLIQYYNGEERAKGNILERFSAQQFPDLHSELNLSSLELGDSALYFCASSPGLYNQPQHFGDGTRLSIL.